These 14 T cell receptor beta chains were sequenced from one sample in a study of identical twins. Each CDR3 protein gets one entry after TCRdb re-called the 5' RACE reads with MiXCR. The data contain fewer than 650,000 distinct CDR3 sequences, roughly 9.5% of them singletons. These data were also filed under a second study, of yellow fever vaccine responses in identical twins.

Sequences were obtained from PBMCs. The receptor source for this set is a woman younger than 30 in good health.

The table lists this clonotype with many counts. The chain couples TRBV5-1 to TRBJ2-3; 9 bases agree with TRBD2. This CDR3 is built from 16 residues. V was clipped by 4 bases and J by 4 bases; unmatched bases: 10. Germline-derived CDR1 and CDR2 are SGHRS and YFSETQ. The DNA of the CDR3 is TGCGCCAGCAGCCGCGCGCGCGGGAGGGCGGCAGATACGCAGTATTTT. This sequence encodes CASSRARGRAADTQYF.

The DNA of the CDR3 is TGTGCCAGCAGCACTCAGCGGGGCCTCTCCTACGAGCAGTACTTC. Translated: CASSTQRGLSYEQYF. This chain joins TRBV7-2 and TRBJ2-7, with 7 nucleotides matching TRBD2. V gave up 5 bases and J gave up 0 bases; unmatched junction bases: 7. Germline V gene data show CDR1 as SGHTA and CDR2 as FQGNSA. This CDR3 region has 15 residues.

This clonotype has at least ten counts. V usage is TRBV7-2 and J usage is TRBJ2-1; 11 bases fit TRBD2. Trimming at V came to 4 bases and at J to 4 bases, leaving 6 bases not matched to a gene. Germline assignment: CDR1 SGHTA and CDR2 FQGNSA. This CDR3 comprises 16 residues. CDR3 region: CASSSGLADLYNEQFF. Written as DNA, the CDR3 is TGTGCCAGCAGCTCGGGACTAGCGGATTTGTACAATGAGCAGTTCTTC.

Many counts were recorded for this clonotype. CDR3 sequence: CASSQERGTYEQYF. For the CDR3, the DNA is TGCGCCAGCAGCCAAGAACGGGGGACCTACGAGCAGTACTTC. V gene TRBV4-3 combines with J gene TRBJ2-7; D perhaps matches TRBD2 (6 bases). V shed 0 bases and J shed 2 bases, with 8 bases lying between them. This CDR3 contains 14 residues. Germline-derived CDR1 and CDR2 are LGHNA and YSLEER.

This clonotype has a count of ten or more. V usage is TRBV27 and J usage is TRBJ2-3, with 7 bases fitting TRBD1. Germline V gives CDR1 MNHEY, CDR2 SMNVEV (reference sequence). The CDR3 totals 12 residues. With 5 bases clipped from V and 8 bases from J, the junction kept 4 bases outside the gene matches. CDR3 sequence: CASSLDRVTQYF. Written as DNA, the CDR3 is TGTGCCAGCAGTCTAGACAGGGTTACGCAGTATTTT.

V and J are TRBV6-1 and TRBJ1-4; no firm D call. Germline CDR1 and CDR2: MNHNS and SASEGT. The CDR3 runs to 13 residues. V was shortened by 6 bases and J by 1 base, with 6 bases between the two germline ends. The CDR3 protein is CASSSLTNEKLFF. The CDR3 DNA reads as TGTGCCAGCAGCTCCTTAACTAATGAAAAACTGTTTTTT.

This clonotype was seen repeatedly, ten times or more. The chain combines TRBV12-3 or TRBV12-4 with TRBJ1-4; 10 nucleotides align to TRBD1. The CDR3 has 16 amino acids. Losses at the gene ends were 0 bases for V and 3 bases for J; bases not matched to a gene: 1. The CDR3 reads CASSLAGTGANEKLFF. The DNA of the CDR3 is TGTGCCAGCAGTTTAGCCGGGACAGGGGCTAATGAAAAACTGTTTTTT.

V usage is TRBV30 and J usage is TRBJ2-1; tentative D call: TRBD2 (5 bases). V was trimmed by 4 bases and J by 3 bases, leaving 7 bases between them. Germline values: CDR1 GTSNPN, CDR2 SVGIG (reference sequence). This CDR3 is built from 12 residues. The CDR3 sequence is CAWTSSYNEQFF. The CDR3 DNA is TGTGCCTGGACTAGCAGCTACAATGAGCAGTTCTTC.

In its sample, this clonotype was seen a few times. The V and J genes are TRBV7-8 and TRBJ2-5; D gene unclear. The CDR3 is 20 amino acids. The V end was cut by 3 bases, the J end by 1 base, with 27 bases between. Germline CDR1 is SGHVS and CDR2 is FQNEAQ. The CDR3 bases are TGTGCCAGCAGCTTGGTCTCGGGCCCGGCCCTCCGTGTTTTCCAAGAGACCCAGTACTTC. As protein: CASSLVSGPALRVFQETQYF.

The V gene is TRBV11-3, the J gene TRBJ2-3; a possible D gene is TRBD1 (6 bases). The V end lost 3 bases, the J end lost 3 bases, and 16 bases lay between the germline ends. From germline, CDR1 is SGHNT and CDR2 YENEEA. The CDR3 runs to 16 residues. This CDR3 reads CASSFGPARGTDTQYF. DNA of the CDR3: TGTGCCAGCAGCTTCGGCCCAGCGAGGGGGACAGATACGCAGTATTTT.

This rearrangement joins TRBV29-1 to TRBJ2-5, with D tentatively TRBD1 or TRBD2 (7 bases each). This CDR3 comprises 13 residues. Germline V gene sequence: CDR1 SQVTM, CDR2 ANQGSEA. Trimming removed 2 bases at V and 3 bases at J, with 10 bases between. In nucleotides, the CDR3 is TGCAGCGTTGAAAGCGGGACAGAAGAGACCCAGTACTTC. It codes for CSVESGTEETQYF.

This clonotype was recorded a few times. This chain's CDR3 is CATSGLPDSHNEQFF. DNA of the CDR3: TGTGCCACCAGTGGGTTGCCAGACAGTCACAATGAGCAGTTCTTC. The chain recombines TRBV24-1 with TRBJ2-1, with a weak D call TRBD1 (5 bases). V gave up 5 bases and J gave up 5 bases, with 15 bases separating them. CDR1 is KGHDR, CDR2 SFDVKD, per germline. This CDR3 has 15 residues.

The chain combines TRBV7-2 with TRBJ2-1; TRBD2 aligns across 10 bases. Germline V gene data show CDR1 as SGHTA and CDR2 as FQGNSA. The V segment lost 3 bases and the J segment 1 base; nucleotides outside the gene matches: 21. This CDR3 comprises 22 residues. CDR3 coding DNA: TGTGCCAGCAGCTTCTCGACGTTAGCGGGAGGCAACATCACCCAATCCTACAATGAGCAGTTCTTC. It yields the protein CASSFSTLAGGNITQSYNEQFF.

The chain combines TRBV12-3 or TRBV12-4 with TRBJ2-1, with TRBD1 identical over 11 bases. The CDR3 is 15 amino acids. V gave up 6 bases and J gave up 7 bases; unmatched junction bases: 8. The DNA of the CDR3 is TGTGCCAGCAGCGTGGGGACAGGGGGTCGGAATGAGCAGTTCTTC. It yields the protein CASSVGTGGRNEQFF.